A single T cell receptor beta chain is shown here with its context. Germline values: CDR1 ENHRY, CDR2 SYGVKD. The CDR3 runs 16 residues. V dropped 3 bases and J dropped 2 bases, with 15 bases sitting between them. This sample stems from a study of beta chain features in type 1 diabetes. Sequencing targeted expressed TCRB transcripts, as all isolated RNA had been reverse transcribed. Clones were sequenced by immunoSEQ multiplex PCR, and TCRdb holds only the in-frame ones, with some missing. The sample lists 350,000 to 450,000 clones, about 14% occurring once. The sample taken for sequencing was naive CD4+ T cells from blood. The chain has TRBV10-3 and TRBJ2-3; D is perhaps TRBD1 (5 bases). The clonotype originates from a woman between 18 and 30 years old in good health. CDR3 in DNA: TGTGCCATCAGTGAAGAGGCAGGGATCTCCACAGATACGCAGTATTTT. Translating it yields CAISEEAGISTDTQYF.